The present T cell receptor (beta chain) was sequenced within a study of Graves' ophthalmopathy and Graves' hyperthyroidism. Study in general: By definition, stable hyperthyroidism involved no ophthalmopathy within 18 months of follow-up.

Amplification from RNA transcripts yielded the TCR beta CDR3 regions. The workflow started with a first-round RT-PCR run with HTBI primers and then moved on to a second-round multiplex PCR. Each CDR3 protein gets one entry after TCRdb re-called the multiplex PCR reads with MiXCR. The repertoire holds approximately 540,000 distinct CDR3 sequences, with roughly 40% as singletons. Trimming at V came to 4 bases and at J to 4 bases, leaving 2 bases not matched to a gene. Germline V CDR1 and CDR2: SGHRS, YFSETQ. This CDR3 comprises 14 residues. The sequence was collected from an adult man with Graves' hyperthyroidism. The material sequenced was peripheral blood or thyroid tissue (not recorded which). J is TRBJ2-2 and V is TRBV5-1, with TRBD2 matching over 9 bases. Here the CDR3 reads CASSVGLATGELFF. The CDR3 DNA reads TGCGCCAGCAGCGTGGGACTAGCCACCGGGGAGCTGTTTTTT.